One T cell receptor (beta chain) is described in this entry. This sample is drawn from a study of T cell changes during pregnancy in multiple sclerosis. CDR1 is SQVTM, CDR2 ANQGSEA, per germline. There are 14 residues in the CDR3. The V and J ends lost 2 bases and 3 bases respectively, with 14 bases between them. The protocol was immunoSEQ multiplex PCR, while the TCRdb copy is restricted to in-frame clones and leaves out a portion. The data show 14,000 to 15,000 clones, 80% to 90% seen once. The clonotype originates from a female donor with multiple sclerosis, enrolled in a pregnancy study. V usage is TRBV29-1 and J usage is TRBJ2-7; D remains unclear. This specimen was CD8+ T cells from peripheral blood mononuclear cells, taken in the first trimester of pregnancy. CDR3 nucleotide sequence: TGCAGCGTTGAAAGACCCACGAGGTACTACGAGCAGTACTTC. Protein sequence: CSVERPTRYYEQYF.